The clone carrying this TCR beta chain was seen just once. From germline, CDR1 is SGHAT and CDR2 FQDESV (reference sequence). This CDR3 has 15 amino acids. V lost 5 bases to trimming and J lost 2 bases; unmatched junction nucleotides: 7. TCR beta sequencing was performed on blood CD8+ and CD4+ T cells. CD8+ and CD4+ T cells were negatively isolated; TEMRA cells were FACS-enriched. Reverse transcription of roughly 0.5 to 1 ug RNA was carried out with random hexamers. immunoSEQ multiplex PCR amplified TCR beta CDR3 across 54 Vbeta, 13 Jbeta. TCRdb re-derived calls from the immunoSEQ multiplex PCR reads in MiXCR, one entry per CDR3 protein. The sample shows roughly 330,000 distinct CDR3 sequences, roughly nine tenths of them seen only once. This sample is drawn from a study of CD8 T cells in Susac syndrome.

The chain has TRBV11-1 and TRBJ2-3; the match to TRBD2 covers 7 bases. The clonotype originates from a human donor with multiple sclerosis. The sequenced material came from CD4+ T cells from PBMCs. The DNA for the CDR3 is TGTGCCAGCAGCCGGAGCGGGACCTACACAGATACGCAGTATTTT. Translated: CASSRSGTYTDTQYF.